Each of the 18 T cell receptor beta chains below was sequenced from the same sample in a study of blood T cell repertoires in COVID-19. Assay: immunoSEQ multiplex PCR; the TCRdb copy retains only in-frame clones and omits some. The sample comprises around 190,000 clones, about 87% of which are singletons, and 10% rests with the top ten. The sample was PBMCs or T cells enriched from blood (not recorded which). The receptors here all came from a man between 18 and 29 years old with acute COVID-19.

This chain connects TRBV7-8 to TRBJ1-1; 8 nucleotides match TRBD1. The CDR3 has 16 residues. V lost 5 bases and J lost 0; bases outside the gene matches: 8. Germline assignment: CDR1 SGHVS and CDR2 FQNEAQ. CDR3: CASSARQGRMNTEAFF. The CDR3, as DNA: TGTGCCAGCAGCGCTCGACAGGGGCGAATGAACACTGAAGCTTTCTTT. The entire variable domain, with the rest obtained from reference TRBV7-8 and TRBJ1-1, is as follows: GAGVSQSPRYKVAKRGQDVALRCDPISGHVSLFWYQQALGQGPEFLTYFQNEAQLDKSGLPSDRFFAERPEGSVSTLKIQRTQQEDSAVYLCASSARQGRMNTEAFFGQGTRLTVV.

This rearrangement joins TRBV5-4 to TRBJ2-1, with a tentative D call TRBD1 (6 bases). The V and J ends lost 4 bases and 7 bases respectively, with 15 bases between them. This CDR3 is built from 14 residues. Germline V gene lookup returns CDR1 SGHNT and CDR2 YYREEE (reference sequence). Here the CDR3 DNA reads TGTGCCAGCAGCAACCGGGACAATTCGAATGAGCAGTTCTTC. Translation gives CASSNRDNSNEQFF.

The CDR3 DNA sequence: TGTGCCAGCAGCCCGCCGGGACAGGAGGTCGGGGAGCTGTTTTTT. Protein product: CASSPPGQEVGELFF. The genes are TRBV28 and TRBJ2-2; TRBD1 matches 8 bases. The germline V gene has CDR1 MDHEN and CDR2 SYDVKM. The CDR3 extends over 15 amino acids. The V segment lost 6 bases and the J segment 7 bases; nucleotides outside the gene matches: 10.

The chain links TRBV28 to TRBJ2-3; 11 nucleotides agree with TRBD2. CDR1 MDHEN and CDR2 SYDVKM come from the germline V gene. V lost 6 bases to trimming and J lost 4 bases; unmatched junction nucleotides: 3. The CDR3 length is 14 residues. The CDR3 bases are TGTGCCAGCAGACGGACTAGCGGGCCAGATACGCAGTATTTT. Its translation is CASRRTSGPDTQYF.

This clone was seen a single time. This chain connects TRBV7-3 to TRBJ1-2; 7 bases map to TRBD1. The J segment lost 4 bases and the V segment lost 5 bases, leaving 4 bases of the junction unmatched. This CDR3 contains 13 residues. The germline V gene encodes CDR1 SGHTA and CDR2 FQGTGA. The CDR3 is CASSPGGSYGYTF. CDR3 nucleotide sequence: TGTGCCAGCAGCCCAGGGGGGAGCTATGGCTACACCTTC.

The CDR3, as DNA: TGTGCCAGCAGCCCGGGGACAGGGACATACAATGAGCAGTTCTTC. Its protein is CASSPGTGTYNEQFF. The chain is built from TRBV7-6 and TRBJ2-1; TRBD1 aligns across 9 bases. V lost 5 bases and J lost 4; bases outside the gene matches: 6. This CDR3 has 15 residues. Germline loops: CDR1 SGHVS, CDR2 FNYEAQ.

The genes are TRBV7-8 and TRBJ2-7; TRBD2 might be the D (5 bases). Trimming took 5 bases from V and 2 from J, leaving 16 bases between them. CDR3 length equals 15 residues. CDR1 is SGHVS, CDR2 FQNEAQ, per germline. The DNA for the CDR3 is TGTGCCAGCAGCCCCAGAGGCGGGCTCACCTACGAGCAGTACTTC. Translating it yields CASSPRGGLTYEQYF.

V usage is TRBV7-2 and J usage is TRBJ2-3; TRBD2 matches at 10 bases. The CDR3 runs 14 residues. V trimming: 6 bases; J trimming: 5 bases; junction bases outside the gene matches: 5. Looked up from germline, CDR1 is SGHTA and CDR2 is FQGNSA. DNA of the CDR3: TGTGCCAGCAGTTCGCTAGCGGGAGTAGATACGCAGTATTTT. Translated: CASSSLAGVDTQYF.

This chain uses TRBV11-2 with TRBJ1-2; tentatively, D is TRBD1 (5 bases). CDR3 size: 13 residues. The V end lost 4 bases, the J end lost 8 bases, and 14 bases lay between the germline ends. The germline V gene has CDR1 SGHAT and CDR2 FQNNGV. CDR3 region: CASSSPQGGGYTF. The DNA for the CDR3 is TGTGCCAGCAGCTCCCCCCAGGGCGGCGGCTACACCTTC.

This rearrangement joins TRBV11-3 to TRBJ2-1, with D tentatively TRBD2 (6 bases). CDR1 and CDR2 from the germline V gene are SGHNT and YENEEA. V was trimmed by 8 bases and J by 6 bases, leaving 11 bases between them. The CDR3 spans 12 residues. The CDR3 region is CASGLTSNEQFF. The CDR3 bases are TGTGCCAGCGGGTTGACTAGCAATGAGCAGTTCTTC. Looking up the rest from reference TRBV11-3 and TRBJ2-1 gives the full variable domain: EAGVVQSPRYKIIEKKQPVAFWCNPISGHNTLYWYLQNLGQGPELLIRYENEEAVDDSQLPKDRFSAERLKGVDSTLKIQPAELGDSAVYLCASGLTSNEQFFGPGTRLTVL.

The rearrangement joins TRBV7-2 to TRBJ2-1, with D tentatively TRBD2 (6 bases). This CDR3 has 14 amino acids. Germline V gives CDR1 SGHTA, CDR2 FQGNSA. V dropped 5 bases and J dropped 7 bases, with 15 bases sitting between them. CDR3 nucleotide sequence: TGTGCCAGCAGCCGCGCGACTAGTCAGAATGAGCAGTTCTTC. Its translation: CASSRATSQNEQFF.

This chain links TRBV11-2 with TRBJ2-5; possibly TRBD1 for D (6 bases). Looked up from germline, CDR1 is SGHAT and CDR2 is FQNNGV. This CDR3 contains 13 residues. Trimming left V 4 bases short and J 5 bases short, with 11 bases between. CDR3 bases: TGTGCCAGCAGCTGGGGGCAGGAGGAGACCCAGTACTTC. Protein product: CASSWGQEETQYF.

The V gene is TRBV7-2, the J gene TRBJ2-7, with TRBD2 identical over 12 bases. CDR1 and CDR2 (germline): SGHTA, FQGNSA. V lost 5 bases and J lost 5; bases outside the gene matches: 4. The CDR3 runs 14 residues. Here the CDR3 reads CASSLRLAGDEQYF. The CDR3 DNA follows: TGTGCCAGCAGCCTTCGACTAGCGGGAGACGAGCAGTACTTC.

This clone was observed a few times. This chain joins TRBV10-1 and TRBJ1-1; D is possibly TRBD1 (6 bases). The CDR3 has 16 residues. Germline V gives CDR1 WNHNN, CDR2 SYGVQD (reference sequence). With 2 bases removed from V and 1 base from J, the gap between germline ends came to 14 bases. The CDR3 region is CASSERVQGPNTEAFF. The CDR3 nucleotides read TGCGCCAGCAGTGAGAGGGTCCAGGGGCCGAACACTGAAGCTTTCTTT.

This clone was detected once. This chain links TRBV28 with TRBJ2-1; the match to TRBD2 covers 12 bases. V lost 4 bases to trimming and J lost 4 bases; unmatched junction nucleotides: 5. This CDR3 comprises 16 residues. Germline values: CDR1 MDHEN, CDR2 SYDVKM. CDR3 sequence: CASSSNLAGGYNEQFF. The CDR3 region has the DNA TGTGCCAGCAGTTCAAATCTAGCGGGAGGGTACAATGAGCAGTTCTTC.

This clone was seen repeatedly, ten times or more. The genes are TRBV6-1 and TRBJ2-7, with 8 positions matching TRBD1. Unmatched junction bases numbered 13, after V lost 4 bases and J lost 5 bases. CDR1 MNHNS and CDR2 SASEGT come from the germline V gene. This CDR3 comprises 16 residues. CDR3 DNA: TGTGCCAGCAGTGTTGCTATCGGGACAGGTCGGCACGAGCAGTACTTC. Amino acids: CASSVAIGTGRHEQYF.

This clone was recorded only once. The chain links TRBV9 to TRBJ2-2; TRBD2 aligns across 8 bases. CDR3 length: 16 residues. Germline V lookup: CDR1 SGDLS, CDR2 YYNGEE. V lost 0 bases and J lost 1; bases outside the gene matches: 2. CDR3: CASSVGLALNTGELFF. The CDR3 DNA is TGTGCCAGCAGCGTAGGACTAGCGCTGAACACCGGGGAGCTGTTTTTT.

This clone was picked up one time. At the DNA level, this CDR3 is encoded by other sequences in the same sample as well. V and J are TRBV30 and TRBJ1-6; D gene uncertain. The ends were cut back, 5 bases at V and 5 bases at J, with 10 bases in the middle. Germline CDR1 is GTSNPN and CDR2 is SVGIG (reference sequence). CDR3 size: 13 residues. The CDR3 sequence is CAWRTGNNSPLHF. CDR3 nucleotide sequence: TGTGCCTGGCGGACCGGGAATAATTCACCCCTCCACTTT.